This is a list of T cell receptor beta chains from one sample in a study of blood T cell repertoires in COVID-19. TCRdb's copy holds only in-frame clones and misses some; the assay was immunoSEQ multiplex PCR. The sample carries 200,000 to 300,000 clones, almost 85% recorded once. Source material: peripheral blood. Receptors were obtained from a woman of 80 years or more with acute or convalescent COVID-19. The CDR3 runs from the conserved cysteine through the conserved F or W. A D gene is named only where the DNA matches it firmly. A row's size may be missing; if present it is once, few, many or a size class.

d_call: NA
j_call: TRBJ1-5
cdr3_length: 14
clone_size: many
v_call: TRBV28
cdr3_nt: TGTGCCAGCACCCTGGGGGGGTACAATCAGCCCCAGCATTTT
cdr3_aa: CASTLGGYNQPQHF

d_call: NA
j_call: TRBJ1-4
cdr3_length: 15
clone_size: once
v_call: TRBV28
cdr3_nt: TGTGCCAGCAGCCCTGGAGGGGCCACTAATGAAAAACTGTTTTTT
cdr3_aa: CASSPGGATNEKLFF

d_call: NA
j_call: TRBJ1-1
cdr3_length: 14
clone_size: NA
v_call: TRBV7-8
cdr3_nt: TGTGCCAGCAGCTACGATACAGTGACAGGTGAGGCTTTCTTT
cdr3_aa: CASSYDTVTGEAFF

d_call: NA
j_call: TRBJ2-1
cdr3_length: 11
clone_size: NA
v_call: TRBV19
cdr3_nt: TGTGCCAGTAGGTGGGACTTGGAGCAGTTCTTC
cdr3_aa: CASRWDLEQFF

d_call: TRBD1
j_call: TRBJ1-2
cdr3_length: 13
clone_size: NA
v_call: TRBV19
cdr3_nt: TGTGCCAGTAGTAACCAGGGGGCTGATGGCTACACCTTC
cdr3_aa: CASSNQGADGYTF

d_call: TRBD2
j_call: TRBJ2-7
cdr3_length: 16
clone_size: NA
v_call: TRBV5-1
cdr3_nt: TGCGCCAGCAGCCCACTAACTAGCGGGGGGACTTACGAGCAGTACTTC
cdr3_aa: CASSPLTSGGTYEQYF

d_call: NA
j_call: TRBJ2-5
cdr3_length: 14
clone_size: NA
v_call: TRBV30
cdr3_nt: TGTGCCTGGAGTGTCGGTGGGCCCCAAGAGACCCAGTACTTC
cdr3_aa: CAWSVGGPQETQYF

d_call: TRBD2
j_call: TRBJ2-1
cdr3_length: 16
clone_size: NA
v_call: TRBV19
cdr3_nt: TGTGCCAGTAGTATTACTAGCGCCGGGTCCTACAATGAGCAGTTCTTC
cdr3_aa: CASSITSAGSYNEQFF

d_call: NA
j_call: TRBJ1-1
cdr3_length: 14
clone_size: NA
v_call: TRBV4-1
cdr3_nt: TGCGCCAGCAGCCCGCGGGGCTACTACACTGAAGCTTTCTTT
cdr3_aa: CASSPRGYYTEAFF

d_call: TRBD1
j_call: TRBJ1-1
cdr3_length: 15
clone_size: NA
v_call: TRBV9
cdr3_nt: TGTGCCAGCAGCGTAGAGGGACAGCCGAACACTGAAGCTTTCTTT
cdr3_aa: CASSVEGQPNTEAFF

d_call: NA
j_call: TRBJ2-5
cdr3_length: 13
clone_size: NA
v_call: TRBV11-1
cdr3_nt: TGTGCCAGCAGCTCCTACAGGGAAGAGACCCAGTACTTC
cdr3_aa: CASSSYREETQYF

d_call: TRBD1
j_call: TRBJ1-4
cdr3_length: 14
clone_size: NA
v_call: TRBV27
cdr3_nt: TGTGCCAGCAGTAGGTCAGACAGGGGAGGGGAACTGTTTTTT
cdr3_aa: CASSRSDRGGELFF

d_call: NA
j_call: TRBJ2-3
cdr3_length: 14
clone_size: NA
v_call: TRBV6-5
cdr3_nt: TGTGCCAGCACACGGGGGTTTAACACAGATACGCAGTATTTT
cdr3_aa: CASTRGFNTDTQYF

d_call: NA
j_call: TRBJ2-7
cdr3_length: 13
clone_size: NA
v_call: TRBV7-2
cdr3_nt: TGTGCCAGCAGCCCCCCAGGGTTCTACGAGCAGTACTTC
cdr3_aa: CASSPPGFYEQYF

d_call: NA
j_call: TRBJ1-1
cdr3_length: 17
clone_size: NA
v_call: TRBV12-5
cdr3_nt: TGTGCTAGTGGTCTCGCCCCAACGACAGTCATGAACACTGAAGCTTTCTTT
cdr3_aa: CASGLAPTTVMNTEAFF

d_call: TRBD1
j_call: TRBJ2-1
cdr3_length: 17
clone_size: NA
v_call: TRBV18
cdr3_nt: TGTGCCAGCTCAGACCCGACAGGGGCAAGAGGGTACAATGAGCAGTTCTTC
cdr3_aa: CASSDPTGARGYNEQFF

d_call: NA
j_call: TRBJ1-5
cdr3_length: 13
clone_size: few
v_call: TRBV7-8
cdr3_nt: TGTGCCAGCAGCTTTTCCCACTCACAGCCCCAGCATTTT
cdr3_aa: CASSFSHSQPQHF

d_call: TRBD1
j_call: TRBJ1-3
cdr3_length: 16
clone_size: NA
v_call: TRBV5-1
cdr3_nt: TGCGCCAGCAGCCCAGGGACAGGACTCTCTGGAAACACCATATATTTT
cdr3_aa: CASSPGTGLSGNTIYF

d_call: TRBD1
j_call: TRBJ2-2
cdr3_length: 15
clone_size: NA
v_call: TRBV5-5
cdr3_nt: TGTGCCAGCAGCTTGGACGACAGGGCCGCCGGGGAGCTGTTTTTT
cdr3_aa: CASSLDDRAAGELFF

d_call: TRBD2
j_call: TRBJ2-5
cdr3_length: 13
clone_size: NA
v_call: TRBV28
cdr3_nt: TGTGCCAGCAAAACTAGCGGGGAAGAGACCCAGTACTTC
cdr3_aa: CASKTSGEETQYF

d_call: NA
j_call: TRBJ1-1
cdr3_length: 17
clone_size: NA
v_call: TRBV28
cdr3_nt: TGTGCCAGCAGGAGACCCGGGACGGGGAGGGTGAACACTGAAGCTTTCTTT
cdr3_aa: CASRRPGTGRVNTEAFF

d_call: TRBD1
j_call: TRBJ2-3
cdr3_length: 13
clone_size: NA
v_call: TRBV3-1/TRBV3-2
cdr3_nt: TGTGCCAGCAGCCATCACAGGGGGAATACGCAGTATTTT
cdr3_aa: CASSHHRGNTQYF

d_call: NA
j_call: TRBJ1-2
cdr3_length: 12
clone_size: NA
v_call: TRBV12-2
cdr3_nt: TGTGCAAGTAAAAGCGAGGGTCGTGGCTACACCTTC
cdr3_aa: CASKSEGRGYTF

d_call: NA
j_call: TRBJ2-2
cdr3_length: 11
clone_size: NA
v_call: TRBV12-3/TRBV12-4
cdr3_nt: TGTGCCAGCAGTTTCGGGGGGGAGCTGTTTTTT
cdr3_aa: CASSFGGELFF

d_call: TRBD1
j_call: TRBJ1-2
cdr3_length: 14
clone_size: NA
v_call: TRBV6-1
cdr3_nt: TGTGCCAGCAGTGAACTGGACAGGGACTATGGCTACACCTTC
cdr3_aa: CASSELDRDYGYTF

d_call: NA
j_call: TRBJ1-6
cdr3_length: 16
clone_size: NA
v_call: TRBV6-6
cdr3_nt: TGTGCCAGCAGTTACGGCGCGGTCCAGCCTAATTCACCCCTCCACTTT
cdr3_aa: CASSYGAVQPNSPLHF

d_call: NA
j_call: TRBJ1-1
cdr3_length: 14
clone_size: NA
v_call: TRBV28
cdr3_nt: TGTGCCAGCAGTCGGAGGGGAAGTAGGACTGAAGCTTTCTTT
cdr3_aa: CASSRRGSRTEAFF

d_call: NA
j_call: TRBJ2-1
cdr3_length: 14
clone_size: NA
v_call: TRBV7-7
cdr3_nt: TGTGCCAGCAGCTCTCAAATTGGGCGCTATGAGCAGTTCTTC
cdr3_aa: CASSSQIGRYEQFF